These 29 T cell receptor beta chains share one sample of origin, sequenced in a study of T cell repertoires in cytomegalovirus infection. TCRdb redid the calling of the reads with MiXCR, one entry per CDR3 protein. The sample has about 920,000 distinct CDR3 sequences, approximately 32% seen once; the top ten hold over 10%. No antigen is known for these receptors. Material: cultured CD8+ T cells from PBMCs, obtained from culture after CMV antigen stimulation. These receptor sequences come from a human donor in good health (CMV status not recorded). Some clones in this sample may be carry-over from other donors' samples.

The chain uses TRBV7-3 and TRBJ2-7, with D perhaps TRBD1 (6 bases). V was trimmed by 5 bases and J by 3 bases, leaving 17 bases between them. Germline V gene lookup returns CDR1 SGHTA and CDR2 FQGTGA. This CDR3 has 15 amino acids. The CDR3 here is CASSRQGTLVYEQYV. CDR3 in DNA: TGTGCCAGCAGCCGGCAGGGGACACTAGTCTACGAGCAGTACGTC.

CDR3 amino acids: CASSPGKNQPQHF. The CDR3 bases are TGTGCCAGCTCACCGGGGAAGAATCAGCCCCAGCATTTT. This chain links TRBV18 with TRBJ1-5; D ambiguous. CDR3 length equals 13 residues. From germline, CDR1 is KGHSH and CDR2 LQKENI. The V end lost 3 bases, the J end lost 4 bases, and 7 bases lay between the germline ends.

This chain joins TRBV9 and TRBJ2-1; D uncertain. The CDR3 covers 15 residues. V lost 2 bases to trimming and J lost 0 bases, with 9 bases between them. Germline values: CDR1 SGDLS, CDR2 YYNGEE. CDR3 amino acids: CASSVSENSYNEQFF. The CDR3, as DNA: TGTGCCAGCAGCGTTTCCGAGAACTCCTACAATGAGCAGTTCTTC.

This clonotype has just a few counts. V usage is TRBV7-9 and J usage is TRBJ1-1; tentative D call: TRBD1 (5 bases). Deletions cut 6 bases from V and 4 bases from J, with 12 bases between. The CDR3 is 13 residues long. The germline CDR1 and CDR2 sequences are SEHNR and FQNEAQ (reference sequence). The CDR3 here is CASSSRGTTEAFF. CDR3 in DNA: TGTGCCAGCAGTTCGCGGGGCACCACTGAAGCTTTCTTT.

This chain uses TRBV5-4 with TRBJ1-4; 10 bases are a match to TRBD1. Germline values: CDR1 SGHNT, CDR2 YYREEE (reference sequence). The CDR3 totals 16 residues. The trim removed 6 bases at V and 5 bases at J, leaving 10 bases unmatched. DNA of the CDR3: TGTGCCAGCACCTCGCGAGGGACAGGGGCGAATGAAAAACTGTTTTTT. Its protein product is CASTSRGTGANEKLFF. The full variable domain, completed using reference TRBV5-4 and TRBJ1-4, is ETGVTQSPTHLIKTRGQQVTLRCSSQSGHNTVSWYQQALGQGPQFIFQYYREEENGRGNFPPRFSGLQFPNYSSELNVNALELDDSALYLCASTSRGTGANEKLFFGSGTQLSVL.

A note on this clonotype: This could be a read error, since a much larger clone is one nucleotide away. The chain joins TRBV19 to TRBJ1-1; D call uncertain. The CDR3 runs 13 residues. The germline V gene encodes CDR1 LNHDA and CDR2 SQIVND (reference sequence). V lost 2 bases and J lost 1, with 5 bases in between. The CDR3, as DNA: TGTGCCAGTAGTATACAGGCGAACACTGAAGCTTTCTTT. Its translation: CASSIQANTEAFF. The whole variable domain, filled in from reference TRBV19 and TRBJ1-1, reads DGGITQSPKYLFRKEGQNVTLSCEQNLNHDAMYWYRQDPGQGLRLIYYSQIVNDFQKGDIAEGYSVSREKKESFPLTVTSAQKNPTAFYLCASSIQANTEAFFGQGTRLTVV.

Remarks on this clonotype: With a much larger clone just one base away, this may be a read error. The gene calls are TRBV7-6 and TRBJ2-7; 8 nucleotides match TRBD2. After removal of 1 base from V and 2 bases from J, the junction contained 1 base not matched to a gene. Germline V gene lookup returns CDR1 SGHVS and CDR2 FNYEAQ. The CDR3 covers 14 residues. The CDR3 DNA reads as TGTGCCAGCAGCTTAGACGGGGGGGCCTACGAGCAGTACTTC. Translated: CASSLDGGAYEQYF. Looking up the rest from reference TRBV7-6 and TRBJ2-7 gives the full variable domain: GAGVSQSPRYKVTKRGQDVALRCDPISGHVSLYWYRQALGQGPEFLTYFNYEAQQDKSGLPNDRFSAERPEGSISTLTIQRTEQRDSAMYRCASSLDGGAYEQYFGPGTRLTVT.

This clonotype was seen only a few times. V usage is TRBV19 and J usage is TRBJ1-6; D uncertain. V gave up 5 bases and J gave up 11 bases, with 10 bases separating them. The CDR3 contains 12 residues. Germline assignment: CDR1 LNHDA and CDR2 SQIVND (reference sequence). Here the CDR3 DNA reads TGTGCCAGTAGTTCGCTGCTTCCACCCCTCCACTTT. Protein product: CASSSLLPPLHF.

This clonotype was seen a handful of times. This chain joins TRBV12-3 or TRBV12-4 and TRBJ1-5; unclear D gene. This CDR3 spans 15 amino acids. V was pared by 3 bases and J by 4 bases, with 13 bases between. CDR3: CASSFLAGGNQPQHF. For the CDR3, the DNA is TGTGCCAGCAGTTTTCTGGCAGGCGGGAATCAGCCCCAGCATTTT.

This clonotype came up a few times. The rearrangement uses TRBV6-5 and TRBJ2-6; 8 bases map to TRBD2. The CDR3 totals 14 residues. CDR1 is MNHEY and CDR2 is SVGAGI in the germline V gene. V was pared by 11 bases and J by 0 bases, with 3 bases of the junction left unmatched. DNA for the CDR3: TGTGCCCGGGGGACTAGCTCTGGGGCCAACGTCCTGACTTTC. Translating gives CARGTSSGANVLTF.

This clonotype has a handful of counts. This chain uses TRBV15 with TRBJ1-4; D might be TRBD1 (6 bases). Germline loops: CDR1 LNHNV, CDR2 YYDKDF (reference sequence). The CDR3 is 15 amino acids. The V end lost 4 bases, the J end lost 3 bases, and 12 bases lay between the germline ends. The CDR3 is CATSITGSPNEKLFF. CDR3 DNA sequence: TGTGCCACCAGCATTACAGGGTCCCCTAATGAAAAACTGTTTTTT.

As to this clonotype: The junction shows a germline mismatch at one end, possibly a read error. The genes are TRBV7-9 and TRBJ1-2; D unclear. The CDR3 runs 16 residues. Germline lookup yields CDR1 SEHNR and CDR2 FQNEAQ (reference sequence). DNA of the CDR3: TGTGTCAGCAGCTTAGCGAGTAGAGTGCGGGTAGAAGGCTACACCTTC. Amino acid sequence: CVSSLASRVRVEGYTF.

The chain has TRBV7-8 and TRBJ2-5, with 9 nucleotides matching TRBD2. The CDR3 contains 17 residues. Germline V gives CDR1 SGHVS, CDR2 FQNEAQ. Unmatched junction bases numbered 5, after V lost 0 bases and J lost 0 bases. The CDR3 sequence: CASSLASGGSYQETQYF. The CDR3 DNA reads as TGTGCCAGCAGCTTAGCTAGCGGGGGCTCGTACCAAGAGACCCAGTACTTC.

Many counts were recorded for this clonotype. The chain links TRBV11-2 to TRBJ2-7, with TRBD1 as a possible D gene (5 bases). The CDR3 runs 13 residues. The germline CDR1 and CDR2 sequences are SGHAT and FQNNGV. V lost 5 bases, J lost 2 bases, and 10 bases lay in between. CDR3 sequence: CASSLGVTYEQYV. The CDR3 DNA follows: TGTGCCAGCAGCCTAGGGGTGACCTACGAGCAGTACGTC.

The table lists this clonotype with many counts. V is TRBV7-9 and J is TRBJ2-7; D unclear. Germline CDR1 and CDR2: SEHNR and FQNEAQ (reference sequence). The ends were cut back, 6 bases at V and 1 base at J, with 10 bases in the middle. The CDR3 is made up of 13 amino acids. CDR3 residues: CASSAGDSYEQYF. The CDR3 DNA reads TGTGCCAGCAGTGCTGGGGATTCCTACGAGCAGTACTTC.

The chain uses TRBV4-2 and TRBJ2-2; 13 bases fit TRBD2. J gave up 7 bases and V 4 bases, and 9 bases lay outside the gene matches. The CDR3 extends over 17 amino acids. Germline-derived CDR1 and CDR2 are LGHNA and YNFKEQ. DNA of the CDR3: TGTGCCAGCAGCCCGACTAGCGGGGGGCCCCGGGGCGGGGAGCTGTTTTTT. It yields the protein CASSPTSGGPRGGELFF.

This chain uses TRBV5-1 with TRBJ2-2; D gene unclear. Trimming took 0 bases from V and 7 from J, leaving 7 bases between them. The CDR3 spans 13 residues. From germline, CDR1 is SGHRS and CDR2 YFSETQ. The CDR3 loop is CASSLDGDGELFF. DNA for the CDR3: TGCGCCAGCAGCTTGGACGGCGACGGGGAGCTGTTTTTT.

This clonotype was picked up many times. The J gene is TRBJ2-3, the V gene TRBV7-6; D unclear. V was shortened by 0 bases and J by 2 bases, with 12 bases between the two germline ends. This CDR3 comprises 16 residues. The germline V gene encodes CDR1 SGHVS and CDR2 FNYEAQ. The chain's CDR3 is CASSLASGTNTDTQYF. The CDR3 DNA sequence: TGTGCCAGCAGCTTAGCGTCGGGCACTAACACAGATACGCAGTATTTT.

CDR3 amino acids: CASGFTSFSEQYF. DNA for the CDR3: TGTGCTAGTGGTTTTACTAGTTTTTCCGAGCAGTACTTC. This chain joins TRBV12-5 and TRBJ2-7, with D possibly TRBD2 on 5 matching bases. The V end was cut by 3 bases, the J end by 6 bases, with 12 bases between. Germline V gives CDR1 LGHNT, CDR2 FRNRAP. The CDR3 totals 13 residues.

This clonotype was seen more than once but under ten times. The CDR3 reads CASSQRQALQETQYF. The CDR3 nucleotides are TGCGCCAGCAGTCAGCGACAAGCGTTACAAGAGACCCAGTACTTC. The chain uses TRBV4-1 and TRBJ2-5; D uncertain. Per the germline V gene, CDR1 is MGHRA and CDR2 is YSYEKL. V lost 6 bases, J lost 2 bases, and 16 bases lay in between. CDR3 length: 15 amino acids.

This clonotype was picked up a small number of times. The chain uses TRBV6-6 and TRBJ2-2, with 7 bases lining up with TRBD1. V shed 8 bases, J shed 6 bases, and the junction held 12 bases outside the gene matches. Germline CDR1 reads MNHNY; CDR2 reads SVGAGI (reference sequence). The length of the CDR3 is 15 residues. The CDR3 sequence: CASRSADREPGELFF. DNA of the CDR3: TGTGCCAGCCGCAGCGCTGACAGGGAACCCGGGGAGCTGTTTTTT.

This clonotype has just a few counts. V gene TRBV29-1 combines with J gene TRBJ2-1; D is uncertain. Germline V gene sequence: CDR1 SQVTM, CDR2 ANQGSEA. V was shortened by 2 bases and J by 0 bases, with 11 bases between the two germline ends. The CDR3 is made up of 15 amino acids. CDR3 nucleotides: TGCAGCGTTGAAAGCTACGTGAGCTCCTACAATGAGCAGTTCTTC. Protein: CSVESYVSSYNEQFF.

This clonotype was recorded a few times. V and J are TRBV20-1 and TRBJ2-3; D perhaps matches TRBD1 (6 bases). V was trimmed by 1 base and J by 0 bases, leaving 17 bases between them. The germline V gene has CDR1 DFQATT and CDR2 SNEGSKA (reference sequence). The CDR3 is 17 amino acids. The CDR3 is CSARGRQAMDSTDTQYF. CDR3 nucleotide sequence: TGCAGTGCTAGAGGCCGACAGGCGATGGATAGCACAGATACGCAGTATTTT.

As DNA, the CDR3 is TGCAGTGTTGTGGGACCGGCTTCCTACGAGCAGTACGTC. Translation gives CSVVGPASYEQYV. This sequence joins TRBV20-1 and TRBJ2-7; D is possibly TRBD1 or TRBD2 (5 bases each). CDR3 length: 13 amino acids. CDR1 DFQATT and CDR2 SNEGSKA come from the germline V gene (reference sequence). V lost 7 bases and J 1 base, leaving 14 bases between the germline ends.

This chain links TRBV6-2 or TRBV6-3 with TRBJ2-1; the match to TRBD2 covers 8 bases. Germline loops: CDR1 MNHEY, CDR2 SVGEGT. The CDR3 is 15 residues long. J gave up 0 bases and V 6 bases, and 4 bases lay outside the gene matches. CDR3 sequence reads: CASRTRGGSYNEQFF. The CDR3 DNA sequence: TGTGCCAGCAGGACCCGGGGGGGCTCCTACAATGAGCAGTTCTTC.

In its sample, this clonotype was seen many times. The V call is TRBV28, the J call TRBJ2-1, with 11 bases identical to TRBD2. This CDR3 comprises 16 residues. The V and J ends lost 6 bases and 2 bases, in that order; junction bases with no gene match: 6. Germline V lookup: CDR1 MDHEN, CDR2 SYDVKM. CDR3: CASSLTSGGTYNEQFF. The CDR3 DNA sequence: TGTGCCAGCAGCCTTACTAGCGGGGGCACCTACAATGAGCAGTTCTTC.

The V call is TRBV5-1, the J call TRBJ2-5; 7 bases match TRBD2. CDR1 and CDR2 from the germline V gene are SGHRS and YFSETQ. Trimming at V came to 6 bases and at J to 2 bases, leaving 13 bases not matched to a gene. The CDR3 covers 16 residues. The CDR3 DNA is TGCGCCAGCACCTCGAGGGAGCGGGGCCCTCAAGAGACCCAGTACTTC. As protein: CASTSRERGPQETQYF.

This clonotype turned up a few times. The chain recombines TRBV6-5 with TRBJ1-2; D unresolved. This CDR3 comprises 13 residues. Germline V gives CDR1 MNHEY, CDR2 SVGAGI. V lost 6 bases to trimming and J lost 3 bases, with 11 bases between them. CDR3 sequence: CASSDATYYGYTF. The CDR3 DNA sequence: TGTGCCAGCAGCGACGCGACCTACTATGGCTACACCTTC.

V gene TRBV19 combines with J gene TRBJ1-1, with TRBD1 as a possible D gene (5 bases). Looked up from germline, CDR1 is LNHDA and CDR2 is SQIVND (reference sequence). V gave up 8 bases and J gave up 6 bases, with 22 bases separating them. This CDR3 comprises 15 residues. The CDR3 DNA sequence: TGTGCCAGTGGCGGCCGGGAGATGGTAGGGGCTGAAGCTTTCTTT. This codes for CASGGREMVGAEAFF.